This T cell receptor (beta chain) was sequenced in a study of Ad26.COV2.S vaccination and SARS-CoV-2 variants. Documented treatment: approximately 18 received Ad26.COV2.S at low or high dose, single or two shots; several received placebo; per-sample allocation not given. The investigators took samples on day 63 after the first vaccine or placebo injection. Sequencing was performed with immunoSEQ multiplex PCR; in TCRdb, only in-frame clones are kept and a portion is missing. In the table there are more than 300,000 clones, approximately 86% of which are singletons. The CDR3 consists of 14 residues. Germline CDR1 and CDR2: LNHDA and SQIVND (reference sequence). V was clipped by 5 bases and J by 2 bases; unmatched bases: 5.

The clonotype was recovered from a person between 18 and 65 years old who received the Ad26.COV2.S COVID-19 vaccine or a placebo. The V and J genes are TRBV19 and TRBJ1-2; 7 nucleotides align to TRBD1. The sample here was peripheral blood, taken in a trial of Ad26.COV2.S vaccine versus placebo. CDR3 amino acids: CASSHRGRNYGYTF. CDR3 DNA sequence: TGTGCCAGTAGTCACAGGGGACGGAACTATGGCTACACCTTC. Complete variable domain (other parts from reference TRBV19 and TRBJ1-2): DGGITQSPKYLFRKEGQNVTLSCEQNLNHDAMYWYRQDPGQGLRLIYYSQIVNDFQKGDIAEGYSVSREKKESFPLTVTSAQKNPTAFYLCASSHRGRNYGYTFGSGTRLTVV.